This T cell receptor beta chain is drawn from a study of T cells in localized non-small cell lung cancer. Findings of the study overall: Longer overall survival was associated with a higher density of T cells in the blood. Heterogeneity is still possible, as just one tumor region was sequenced. Clonality of T cells reached its maximum in uninvolved adjacent lung, surpassing tumor.

Of note for this clone: The antigen is unknown.

Sequenced by immunoSEQ multiplex PCR; TCRdb stores in-frame clones only, minus some. This table holds about 64,000 clones, roughly 79% found once. After removal of 2 bases from V and 1 base from J, the junction contained 2 bases not matched to a gene. Germline V gene sequence: CDR1 SGHNT, CDR2 YYREEE (reference sequence). The CDR3 contains 15 residues. The starting material was PBMCs, obtained before any cancer treatment. The chain has TRBV5-4 and TRBJ2-2, with TRBD1 matching 7 bases. This sequence was found in a man between 40 and 70 years old with stage II lung adenocarcinoma. CDR3 sequence (DNA): TGTGCCAGCAGCTTCAGACAGGGGAACACCGGGGAGCTGTTTTTT. This encodes CASSFRQGNTGELFF.